The sequence of this T cell receptor (beta chain) was determined in a study of T-cell reconstitution after alpha-beta-depleted transplantation in children. Looked up from germline, CDR1 is DFQATT and CDR2 is SNEGSKA (reference sequence). CDR3 size: 14 residues. V lost 2 bases and J lost 1, with 11 bases in between. Unique molecular identifiers were built into the TCRbeta library. One entry per CDR3 protein results from TCRdb running MiXCR on the PCR reads. Among hundreds of thousands of distinct CDR3 sequences listed, approximately 17% were seen once. At least ten counts were recorded for this clonotype.

The TCR comes from a human donor who donated a stem cell graft to a child with acute myeloid leukemia. V gene TRBV20-1 combines with J gene TRBJ1-1, with D uncertain. The source was PBMCs from the stem cell graft donor, collected from the stem cell graft. The CDR3 sequence is CSARQSGPNTEAFF. CDR3 nucleotides: TGCAGTGCTAGACAGAGCGGGCCGAACACTGAAGCTTTCTTT.